The clone carrying this T cell receptor (beta chain) qualifies as medium-sized. The antigen remains unidentified. Compared with germline, one end of the junction differs, possibly owing to a read error. Live CD3+CD8+TCRalphabeta+ cells were sorted into four subsets by PD-1 and/or TIGIT. The data originate from a study of circulating CD8 cells and anti-PD-1 response in melanoma. Overall study context: Non-responders showed stable or progressive disease; responders showed complete or partial response. Study-wide results and caveats: PD-1 and DPOS subsets showed similar, higher clonality than DNEG.

The germline V gene encodes CDR1 SNHLY and CDR2 FYNNEI. The length of the CDR3 is 15 residues. The QIAseq Immune Repertoire TCR panel built the libraries from roughly 15 ng of total RNA. TCRdb used MiXCR to reprocess the reads, holding one entry per CDR3 protein. The table has about 1,200 distinct CDR3 sequences, about a tenth seen once. The sequence was collected from a human donor with melanoma. J is TRBJ1-2 and V is TRBV2, with 7 bases fitting TRBD1. The sequences come from CD8+ T cells from PBMCs, collected at baseline or after one month of anti-PD-1 therapy (not recorded which). CDR3 nucleotides: TGTGCCAGCAGGGAAGGACAGGAACCTAACTATGGCTACACCTTC. It encodes CASREGQEPNYGYTF.